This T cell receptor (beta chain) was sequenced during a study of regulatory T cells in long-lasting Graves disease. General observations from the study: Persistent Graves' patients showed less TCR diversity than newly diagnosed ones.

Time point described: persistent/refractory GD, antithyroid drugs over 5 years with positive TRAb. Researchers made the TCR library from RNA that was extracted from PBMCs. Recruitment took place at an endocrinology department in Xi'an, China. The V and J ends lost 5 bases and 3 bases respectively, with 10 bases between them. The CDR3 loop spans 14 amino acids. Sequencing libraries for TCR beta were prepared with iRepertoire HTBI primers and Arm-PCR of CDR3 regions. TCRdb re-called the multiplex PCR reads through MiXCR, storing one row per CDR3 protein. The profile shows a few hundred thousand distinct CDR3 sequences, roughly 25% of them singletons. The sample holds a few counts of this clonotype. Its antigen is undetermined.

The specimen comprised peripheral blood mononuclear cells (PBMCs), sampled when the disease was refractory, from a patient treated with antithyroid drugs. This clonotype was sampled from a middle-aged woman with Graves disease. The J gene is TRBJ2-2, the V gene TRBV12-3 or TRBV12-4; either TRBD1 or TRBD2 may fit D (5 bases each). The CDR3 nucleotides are TGTGCCAGCAGTGGGGGAGCCTACACCGGGGAGCTGTTTTTT. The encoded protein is CASSGGAYTGELFF.